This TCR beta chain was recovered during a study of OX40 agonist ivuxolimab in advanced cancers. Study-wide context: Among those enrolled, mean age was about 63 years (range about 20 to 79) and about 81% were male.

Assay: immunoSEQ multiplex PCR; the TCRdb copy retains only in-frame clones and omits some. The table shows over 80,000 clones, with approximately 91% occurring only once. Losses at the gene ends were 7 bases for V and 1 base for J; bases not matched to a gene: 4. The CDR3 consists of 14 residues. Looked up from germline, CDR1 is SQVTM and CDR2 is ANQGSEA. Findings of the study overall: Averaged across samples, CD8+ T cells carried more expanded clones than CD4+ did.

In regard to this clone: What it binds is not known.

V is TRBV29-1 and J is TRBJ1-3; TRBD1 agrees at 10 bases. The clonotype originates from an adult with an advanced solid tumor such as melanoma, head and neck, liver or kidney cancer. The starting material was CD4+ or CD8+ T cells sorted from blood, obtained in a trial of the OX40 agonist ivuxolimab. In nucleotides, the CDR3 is TGCAGCGCTAGACAGGGGGCTTCTGGAAACACCATATATTTT. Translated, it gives CSARQGASGNTIYF.